The 25 T cell receptor beta chains listed next were all sequenced from one sample in a study of T-cell reconstitution after alpha-beta-depleted transplantation in children. A library of TCRbeta sequences, prepared with unique molecular identifiers, was generated. One entry per CDR3 protein, called by TCRdb with MiXCR from the PCR reads. The sample yields more than 200,000 distinct CDR3 sequences, about a quarter seen once. The sequencing used PBMCs, collected before TCRalphabeta/CD19-depleted stem cell transplant. These receptors were taken from a girl aged 2-15 years with Fanconi anemia, due to receive a stem cell transplant.

V and J are TRBV20-1 and TRBJ2-1; D might be TRBD2 (6 bases). Germline lookup yields CDR1 DFQATT and CDR2 SNEGSKA (reference sequence). This CDR3 has 13 residues. This CDR3 is CRVSGYSYNEQFF. DNA of the CDR3: TGCAGGGTTAGCGGCTACTCCTACAATGAGCAGTTCTTC.

This clonotype appeared a few times. This chain joins TRBV28 and TRBJ2-4; D possibly corresponds to TRBD2 (7 bases). CDR3 length: 14 residues. The V gene lost 6 bases and the J gene lost 7 bases, with 16 bases spanning the gap. Per germline, CDR1 MDHEN and CDR2 SYDVKM. The CDR3 DNA reads as TGTGCCAGCAGCCCTTTAGGGGGGGGCAACATTCAGTACTTC. This translates into CASSPLGGGNIQYF.

This clonotype was detected ten times or more. The CDR3 sequence: CASRRIGAGTYEQYF. CDR3 coding DNA: TGCGCCAGCCGCCGTATAGGGGCGGGCACCTACGAGCAGTACTTC. The chain employs TRBV5-1 and TRBJ2-7, with D possibly being TRBD1 or TRBD2 (5 bases each). The V gene's germline CDR1 is SGHRS and CDR2 YFSETQ. The CDR3 is 15 amino acids. Trimming took 7 bases from V and 2 from J, leaving 19 bases between them.

This chain uses TRBV20-1 with TRBJ2-1, with a possible D match to TRBD2 (5 bases). V lost 0 bases and J 4 bases, leaving 16 bases between the germline ends. The CDR3 extends over 16 amino acids. Looked up from germline, CDR1 is DFQATT and CDR2 is SNEGSKA (reference sequence). The CDR3 region has the DNA TGCAGTGCTAGAGATCTCTTAGGGAGCTCATACAATGAGCAGTTCTTC. It encodes CSARDLLGSSYNEQFF.

This clonotype occurred many times. The CDR3 nucleotides are TGCAGCGTTGGCGGGGTAGGAGGGGCCAACGTCCTGACTTTC. Its translation: CSVGGVGGANVLTF. This chain uses TRBV29-1 with TRBJ2-6; perhaps TRBD2 as D (6 bases). CDR1 SQVTM and CDR2 ANQGSEA come from the germline V gene. The CDR3 has 14 residues. V shed 4 bases and J shed 4 bases, with 11 bases lying between them. Combining the CDR3 with reference TRBV29-1 and TRBJ2-6 gives the whole variable domain SAVISQKPSRDICQRGTSLTIQCQVDSQVTMMFWYRQQPGQSLTLIATANQGSEATYESGFVIDKFPISRPNLTFSTLTVSNMSPEDSSIYLCSVGGVGGANVLTFGAGSRLTVL.

This clonotype was seen repeatedly, ten times or more. The V and J genes are TRBV25-1 and TRBJ2-1; possibly TRBD1 or TRBD2 for D (5 bases each). The CDR3 runs to 12 residues. The ends were cut back, 2 bases at V and 15 bases at J, with 14 bases in the middle. Germline values: CDR1 MGHDK, CDR2 SYGVNS. The CDR3 bases are TGTGCCAGCAGTGAAGCCGGGACCTCACCGTTCTTC. Translating gives CASSEAGTSPFF.

The chain employs TRBV29-1 and TRBJ2-4; 10 bases line up with TRBD1. CDR3 length: 16 residues. The J segment lost 1 base and the V segment lost 4 bases, leaving 7 bases of the junction unmatched. Germline CDR1 is SQVTM and CDR2 is ANQGSEA. The CDR3 nucleotides read TGCAGCGTTGTGGGACAGGGGAAGAGGGCCAAAAACATTCAGTACTTC. Its translation: CSVVGQGKRAKNIQYF.

This clonotype has ten or more counts. V gene TRBV29-1 combines with J gene TRBJ2-3, with 9 nucleotides matching TRBD1. The germline V gene has CDR1 SQVTM and CDR2 ANQGSEA. The CDR3 is 15 amino acids. Unmatched junction bases numbered 10, after V lost 3 bases and J lost 6 bases. CDR3 sequence: CSVDDDRGISDTQYF. The CDR3 DNA reads TGCAGCGTTGATGATGACAGGGGGATTTCCGATACGCAGTATTTT.

This sequence joins TRBV11-2 and TRBJ2-4; no firm D call. CDR1 and CDR2 from the germline V gene are SGHAT and FQNNGV. This CDR3 contains 16 residues. The germline V and J ends were trimmed by 5 bases and 3 bases, with 17 bases remaining between them. The CDR3 protein is CASSPSARIYKNIQYF. CDR3 nucleotide sequence: TGTGCCAGCAGCCCCTCCGCAAGGATCTACAAAAACATTCAGTACTTC.

In its sample, this clonotype was seen many times. The V call is TRBV20-1, the J call TRBJ2-5; perhaps D is TRBD1 or TRBD2 (5 bases each). V dropped 4 bases and J dropped 5 bases, with 14 bases sitting between them. Germline V gene sequence: CDR1 DFQATT, CDR2 SNEGSKA (reference sequence). The CDR3 loop spans 13 amino acids. Here the CDR3 DNA reads TGCAGTGCTATAACGGGGCGGAGTGAGACCCAGTACTTC. Amino acid sequence: CSAITGRSETQYF.

J is TRBJ1-4 and V is TRBV6-1; no firm D call. Trimming stripped 4 bases from V and 5 bases from J, with 14 bases between. The CDR3 consists of 15 residues. The germline gives CDR1 MNHNS, CDR2 SASEGT. CDR3 region: CASSARRPGNEKLFF. The CDR3 DNA reads as TGTGCCAGCAGTGCGCGACGGCCGGGGAATGAAAAACTGTTTTTT.

The chain couples TRBV28 to TRBJ2-7, with D perhaps TRBD1 or TRBD2 (6 bases each). Trimming cost V 3 bases and J 0 bases, with 24 bases left between them. The CDR3 is 19 residues long. The germline CDR1 and CDR2 sequences are MDHEN and SYDVKM. The DNA of the CDR3 is TGTGCCAGCAGTTTTAATGGGGGGCTCGGCGTTACCTTCTCCTACGAGCAGTACTTC. This sequence encodes CASSFNGGLGVTFSYEQYF. The complete variable domain, with remaining parts taken from reference TRBV28 and TRBJ2-7, reads DVKVTQSSRYLVKRTGEKVFLECVQDMDHENMFWYRQDPGLGLRLIYFSYDVKMKEKGDIPEGYSVSREKKERFSLILESASTNQTSMYLCASSFNGGLGVTFSYEQYFGPGTRLTVT.

The rearrangement joins TRBV7-2 to TRBJ2-7; 12 bases line up with TRBD2. Germline trimming cut 4 bases from V and 3 bases from J; bases unmatched to any gene: 4. The CDR3 totals 15 residues. In germline, CDR1 is SGHTA, CDR2 FQGNSA. CDR3 amino acids: CASSSTSGGFYEQYF. The CDR3 DNA follows: TGTGCCAGCAGCTCTACTAGCGGGGGGTTCTACGAGCAGTACTTC.

The J gene is TRBJ1-5, the V gene TRBV19, with a tentative D call TRBD1 (6 bases). This CDR3 contains 14 residues. V lost 3 bases, J lost 4 bases, and 10 bases lay in between. The germline V gene has CDR1 LNHDA and CDR2 SQIVND (reference sequence). The CDR3 DNA reads TGTGCCAGTAGTATGTCAGGGGCTAATCAGCCCCAGCATTTT. Encoded protein: CASSMSGANQPQHF.

This clonotype was detected ten times or more. The J gene is TRBJ2-7, the V gene TRBV29-1, with 7 bases matching TRBD2. Germline V gives CDR1 SQVTM, CDR2 ANQGSEA. There are 12 residues in the CDR3. V was pared by 3 bases and J by 2 bases, with 1 base of the junction left unmatched. The DNA for the CDR3 is TGCAGCGTTGAGGGGGGGGCCTACGAGCAGTACTTC. Translation: CSVEGGAYEQYF.

The gene calls are TRBV7-9 and TRBJ2-7; unclear D gene. The CDR3 has 15 amino acids. V lost 1 base, J lost 2 bases, and 12 bases lay in between. Germline CDR1 and CDR2: SEHNR and FQNEAQ (reference sequence). This chain's CDR3 is CASSLGEWAAYEQYF. CDR3 DNA sequence: TGTGCCAGCAGCTTAGGAGAGTGGGCGGCCTACGAGCAGTACTTC.

A single count supports this clonotype. The chain combines TRBV24-1 with TRBJ1-3, with D perhaps TRBD1 (6 bases). V dropped 3 bases and J dropped 4 bases, with 9 bases sitting between them. The CDR3 extends over 14 amino acids. Germline loops: CDR1 KGHDR, CDR2 SFDVKD. CDR3 residues: CATSDGGRGNTIYF. The CDR3 region has the DNA TGTGCCACCAGTGATGGGGGGCGCGGAAACACCATATATTTT.

This clonotype was detected ten times or more. The V and J genes are TRBV20-1 and TRBJ2-1, with TRBD2 matching over 11 bases. With V trimmed by 6 bases and J by 3 bases, 4 bases remained unmatched. The germline CDR1 and CDR2 sequences are DFQATT and SNEGSKA (reference sequence). The CDR3 covers 14 residues. The CDR3 protein is CSALTSGSYNEQFF. CDR3 nucleotides: TGCAGTGCCTTAACTAGCGGGAGCTACAATGAGCAGTTCTTC.

This clonotype was detected only a few times. The chain is built from TRBV7-8 and TRBJ2-7; D perhaps matches TRBD1 (6 bases). Trimming stripped 4 bases from V and 5 bases from J, with 12 bases between. CDR3 length equals 13 residues. Germline CDR1 and CDR2: SGHVS and FQNEAQ. DNA for the CDR3: TGTGCCAGCAGCTCACATAACAGGGACGAGCAGTACTTC. It specifies CASSSHNRDEQYF.

This clonotype was detected only a few times. The chain links TRBV7-2 to TRBJ2-4; D is undetermined. The V gene lost 3 bases and the J gene lost 1 base, with 10 bases spanning the gap. CDR1 and CDR2 (germline): SGHTA, FQGNSA. The CDR3 loop spans 15 amino acids. For the CDR3, the DNA is TGTGCCAGCAGCTTTGCGGAAGGGGCCAAAAACATTCAGTACTTC. Its protein product is CASSFAEGAKNIQYF.

The chain has TRBV28 and TRBJ2-3; D remains unclear. From germline, CDR1 is MDHEN and CDR2 SYDVKM. V lost 4 bases and J lost 5, with 10 bases in between. The CDR3 is 13 residues long. The CDR3 here is CASSSPAGDTQYF. The DNA for the CDR3 is TGTGCCAGCAGTTCCCCGGCTGGAGATACGCAGTATTTT. The full variable domain, with the rest looked up from reference TRBV28 and TRBJ2-3, is DVKVTQSSRYLVKRTGEKVFLECVQDMDHENMFWYRQDPGLGLRLIYFSYDVKMKEKGDIPEGYSVSREKKERFSLILESASTNQTSMYLCASSSPAGDTQYFGPGTRLTVL.

The chain recombines TRBV5-1 with TRBJ1-5, with D perhaps matching TRBD1 (5 bases). Germline values: CDR1 SGHRS, CDR2 YFSETQ. The CDR3 consists of 13 residues. Trimming left V 6 bases short and J 7 bases short, with 14 bases between. CDR3 coding DNA: TGCGCCAGCACGGGAGGGGAAGGCCAGCCCCAGCATTTT. Amino acid sequence: CASTGGEGQPQHF. Complete variable domain (other parts from reference TRBV5-1 and TRBJ1-5): KAGVTQTPRYLIKTRGQQVTLSCSPISGHRSVSWYQQTPGQGLQFLFEYFSETQRNKGNFPGRFSGRQFSNSRSEMNVSTLELGDSALYLCASTGGEGQPQHFGDGTRLSIL.

This clonotype was observed many times. The chain employs TRBV29-1 and TRBJ2-7, with a possible D match to TRBD2 (6 bases). The CDR3 contains 11 residues. Trimming took off 4 bases at V and 6 bases at J, with 10 bases between the two ends. Germline lookup yields CDR1 SQVTM and CDR2 ANQGSEA. The CDR3 nucleotides are TGCAGCGTTGCGCGGGGATTCGAGCAGTACTTC. Its protein is CSVARGFEQYF.

The V and J genes are TRBV20-1 and TRBJ2-7, with a weak D call TRBD1 (6 bases). The CDR3 contains 12 residues. CDR1 and CDR2 (germline): DFQATT, SNEGSKA (reference sequence). With 4 bases removed from V and 4 bases from J, the gap between germline ends came to 11 bases. In DNA form, the CDR3 reads TGCAGTGCTAAGGGCAGGGGATACGAGCAGTACTTC. Amino acids: CSAKGRGYEQYF.

This clonotype was found many times. This chain uses TRBV29-1 with TRBJ1-2; unclear D gene. The CDR3 has 12 amino acids. Trimming took off 0 bases at V and 3 bases at J, with 5 bases between the two ends. The germline CDR1 and CDR2 sequences are SQVTM and ANQGSEA. CDR3 loop: CSVEDSYYGYTF. The CDR3 DNA sequence: TGCAGCGTTGAAGATTCTTACTATGGCTACACCTTC.